These T cell receptor beta chains were read from a single sample in a study of T cell repertoires in cytomegalovirus infection. MiXCR, run by TCRdb on the reads, gives a single entry per CDR3 protein. The data show some 320,000 distinct CDR3 sequences, more than 8% seen once. The sequenced material came from PBMCs. The receptors here all came from a human donor in good health (CMV status not recorded). Some clones in this sample may be carry-over from other donors' samples. Both conserved end residues are part of each CDR3. Each record gives: V gene, J gene, clone size, D gene, CDR3 protein, CDR3 DNA. The D gene is left open where the match is weak. Clone size is shown for a subset of rows, as once, few, many or a class of expanded clone.

TRBV12-3/TRBV12-4,TRBJ1-3,few,.,CASRTGRAGNTIYF,TGTGCCAGCAGAACAGGGAGGGCTGGAAACACCATATATTTT
TRBV7-2,TRBJ2-7,many,TRBD2,CASSYLAGSASEQYF,TGTGCCAGCAGCTACCTAGCGGGGTCTGCGTCTGAGCAGTACTTC
TRBV20-1,TRBJ2-7,few,TRBD2,CSAPTSGTLGEQYF,TGCAGTGCGCCGACTAGCGGGACCCTCGGGGAGCAGTACTTC
TRBV7-2,TRBJ2-1,many,.,CASSLGRLNEQFF,TGTGCCAGCAGCTTAGGCAGGCTAAATGAGCAGTTCTTC
TRBV19,TRBJ1-5,.,.,CASNETPGSGNQPQHF,TGTGCCAGTAACGAAACCCCAGGGTCGGGCAATCAGCCCCAGCATTTT
TRBV12-3/TRBV12-4,TRBJ1-1,many,.,CASRYGTTEAFF,TGTGCCAGCAGGTACGGGACCACTGAAGCTTTCTTT
TRBV27,TRBJ1-5,few,.,CASSYLGQNSNQPQHF,TGTGCCAGCAGTTACCTTGGACAAAATAGCAATCAGCCCCAGCATTTT
TRBV12-3/TRBV12-4,TRBJ2-7,few,.,CASRLGGPRQDEQYF,TGTGCCAGCAGACTAGGGGGACCCCGCCAAGACGAGCAGTACTTC
TRBV20-1,TRBJ2-7,.,.,CSARDTGRDEQYF,TGCAGTGCTAGGGACACTGGTAGGGACGAGCAGTACTTC
TRBV7-2,TRBJ2-2,many,TRBD1,CASSLGQGRTGELFF,TGTGCCAGCAGCCTCGGACAGGGGAGGACCGGGGAGCTGTTTTTT
TRBV28,TRBJ2-7,few,.,CASSIPLVYEQYF,TGTGCCAGCAGCATCCCTCTAGTATACGAGCAGTACTTC
TRBV28,TRBJ1-1,.,.,CASSLLFTEAFF,TGTGCCAGCAGTTTATTATTCACTGAAGCTTTCTTT
TRBV28,TRBJ1-1,many,TRBD1,CASSLLTGSTEAFF,TGTGCCAGCAGTTTACTGACAGGGAGCACTGAAGCTTTCTTT
TRBV7-9,TRBJ2-6,few,TRBD1,CRTGAGGANVLTF,TGCCGGACAGGGGCAGGCGGGGCCAACGTCCTGACTTTC
TRBV7-9,TRBJ2-3,many,.,CASSLAVASTDTQYF,TGTGCCAGCAGCTTAGCGGTCGCTAGCACAGATACGCAGTATTTT
TRBV7-3,TRBJ2-1,many,TRBD2,CASSKRTSGGHSYNEQFF,TGTGCCAGCAGCAAAAGGACTAGCGGGGGCCACTCCTACAATGAGCAGTTCTTC